This T cell receptor beta chain appears in the sequencing data of a study of cytomegalovirus exposure and HLA in healthy donors. This PCR relied on a set of 60 Vbeta primers and 13 Jbeta primers. Assay used: immunoSEQ multiplex PCR; TCRdb lists only in-frame clones, some missing. The sample has approximately 45,000 clones; the top ten hold about a sixth. Nominally healthy donors were sampled, though unrecorded immune exposures were likely. Germline lookup yields CDR1 SGHAT and CDR2 FQNNGV. The CDR3 spans 11 residues. Trimming left V 1 base short and J 10 bases short, with 8 bases between. General observations from the study: High sensitivity and specificity were reportedly achieved when the classifier diagnosed cytomegalovirus status.

As to this clone: Its antigen is undetermined.

Input material: PBMCs. The TCR sequence derives from a male donor in good health and CMV-seronegative. V usage is TRBV11-2 and J usage is TRBJ2-7, with no clear D. The CDR3 reads CASSLGGRQYF. CDR3 sequence (DNA): TGTGCCAGCAGCTTAGGCGGCCGCCAGTACTTC.